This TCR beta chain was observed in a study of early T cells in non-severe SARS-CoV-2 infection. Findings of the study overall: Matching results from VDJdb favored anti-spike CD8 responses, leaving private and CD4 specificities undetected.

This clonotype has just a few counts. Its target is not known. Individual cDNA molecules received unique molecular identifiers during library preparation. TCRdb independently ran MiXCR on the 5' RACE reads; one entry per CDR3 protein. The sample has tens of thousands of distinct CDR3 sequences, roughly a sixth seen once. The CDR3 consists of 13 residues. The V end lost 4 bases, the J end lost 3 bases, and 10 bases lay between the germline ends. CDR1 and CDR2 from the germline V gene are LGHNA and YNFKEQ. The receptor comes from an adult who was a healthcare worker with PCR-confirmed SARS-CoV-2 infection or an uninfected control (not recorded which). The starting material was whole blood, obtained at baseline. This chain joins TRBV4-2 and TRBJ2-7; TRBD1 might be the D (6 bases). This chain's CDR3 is CASSLRTDYEQYF. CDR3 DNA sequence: TGTGCCAGCAGCCTCCGGACAGACTACGAGCAGTACTTC.